Shown below are 16 T cell receptor beta chains from a single sample sequenced in a study of blood T cell repertoires in COVID-19. Profiling relied on immunoSEQ multiplex PCR, and the TCRdb table lists in-frame clones only, not all of them. The data contain about 15,000 clones, around 92% of them singletons. The sequenced material came from peripheral blood. The receptors derive from a human donor with active COVID-19. The donor label of this sample is uncertain.

This sequence joins TRBV27 and TRBJ1-1; tentatively, D is TRBD1 (6 bases). CDR3 size: 16 residues. Trimming took off 5 bases at V and 3 bases at J, with 19 bases between the two ends. Germline CDR1 MNHEY, CDR2 SMNVEV (reference sequence). The CDR3 DNA sequence: TGTGCCAGCAGTCCCTGGCAGGGGACCTCTGACACTGAAGCTTTCTTT. Its translation is CASSPWQGTSDTEAFF.

The gene calls are TRBV7-6 and TRBJ1-3, with unresolved D. CDR3 length: 15 residues. The ends were cut back, 1 base at V and 0 bases at J, with 7 bases in the middle. CDR1 is SGHVS, CDR2 FNYEAQ, per germline. The CDR3 is CASSLDSYSGNTIYF. The CDR3 nucleotides are TGTGCCAGCAGCTTAGATAGTTACTCTGGAAACACCATATATTTT.

The chain links TRBV6-5 to TRBJ1-1, with 9 bases matching TRBD1. Losses at the gene ends were 2 bases for V and 4 bases for J; bases not matched to a gene: 2. CDR1 is MNHEY, CDR2 SVGAGI, per germline. This CDR3 has 14 residues. The CDR3 protein is CASSYPTGGTEAFF. For the CDR3, the DNA is TGTGCCAGCAGTTACCCGACAGGGGGCACTGAAGCTTTCTTT.

The chain combines TRBV2 with TRBJ1-2; D is uncertain. This CDR3 comprises 13 residues. V lost 6 bases, J lost 3 bases, and 11 bases lay in between. Germline CDR1 reads SNHLY; CDR2 reads FYNNEI. For the CDR3, the DNA is TGTGCCAGCAGGTTAGCGGTGTACTATGGCTACACCTTC. Translation gives CASRLAVYYGYTF.

The genes are TRBV6-5 and TRBJ2-7; 12 bases are a match to TRBD2. Germline assignment: CDR1 MNHEY and CDR2 SVGAGI. The CDR3 length is 15 residues. The trim removed 4 bases at V and 3 bases at J, leaving 4 bases unmatched. The DNA for the CDR3 is TGTGCCAGCAGTTCACGGACTAGCGGGAACTACGAGCAGTACTTC. It codes for CASSSRTSGNYEQYF.

For the CDR3, the DNA is TGTGCCAGCAGAATCAAAAAAGGGGGCGCGCGTGAAAAACTGTTTTTT. It codes for CASRIKKGGAREKLFF. This chain uses TRBV28 with TRBJ1-4; 7 bases align to TRBD1. Trimming took 6 bases from V and 7 from J; bases not matched to a gene: 14. CDR1 MDHEN and CDR2 SYDVKM come from the germline V gene. The CDR3 is made up of 16 amino acids.

DNA of the CDR3: TGTGCCAGTAGTATCTCTAGGGGCTCAGATACGCAGTATTTT. Amino acids: CASSISRGSDTQYF. The chain links TRBV19 to TRBJ2-3, with a possible D match to TRBD1 (5 bases). The CDR3 contains 14 residues. Germline loops: CDR1 LNHDA, CDR2 SQIVND (reference sequence). V lost 3 bases, J lost 4 bases, and 11 bases lay in between.

DNA for the CDR3: TGTGCCAGCAGCTTAGGGGGAGACGGCAATGAGCAGTTCTTC. Amino acids: CASSLGGDGNEQFF. The gene calls are TRBV7-8 and TRBJ2-1, with D possibly being TRBD2 (5 bases). The CDR3 covers 14 residues. The V and J ends lost 1 base and 6 bases respectively, with 10 bases between them. Germline V gives CDR1 SGHVS, CDR2 FQNEAQ.

The genes are TRBV25-1 and TRBJ1-1; 7 nucleotides align to TRBD1. The V and J ends lost 5 bases and 0 bases, in that order; junction bases with no gene match: 3. Germline CDR1 MGHDK, CDR2 SYGVNS. CDR3 length equals 14 residues. The CDR3 DNA follows: TGTGCCAGCAGTCAGGACAGGTTGAACACTGAAGCTTTCTTT. Its protein is CASSQDRLNTEAFF.

The CDR3 loop reads CATSRDGGVSDTQYF. Here the CDR3 DNA reads TGTGCCACCAGCAGAGATGGGGGGGTCTCAGATACGCAGTATTTT. The rearrangement links TRBV15 to TRBJ2-3; 7 bases align to TRBD2. V shed 0 bases, J shed 4 bases, and the junction held 4 bases outside the gene matches. The CDR3 contains 15 residues. Germline-derived CDR1 and CDR2 are LNHNV and YYDKDF (reference sequence).

This chain uses TRBV14 with TRBJ1-2, with D unresolved. V lost 0 bases to trimming and J lost 0 bases, with 14 bases between them. Germline CDR1 and CDR2: SGHDN and FVKESK. This CDR3 has 17 amino acids. CDR3 in amino acids: CASSQDFYRGSNYGYTF. The CDR3 coding sequence is TGTGCCAGCAGCCAAGATTTTTATCGGGGATCTAACTATGGCTACACCTTC.

The chain employs TRBV7-9 and TRBJ1-6; D might be TRBD1 (5 bases). CDR3 length: 14 amino acids. CDR1 is SEHNR and CDR2 is FQNEAQ in the germline V gene (reference sequence). V was pared by 3 bases and J by 7 bases, with 10 bases between. CDR3 bases: TGTGCCAGCAGCTTTCAGGGTTTGAATTCACCCCTCCACTTT. Its translation: CASSFQGLNSPLHF.

The chain employs TRBV30 and TRBJ1-1, with D maybe TRBD1 (5 bases). The length of the CDR3 is 12 residues. Trimming cost V 3 bases and J 6 bases, with 11 bases left between them. CDR1 GTSNPN and CDR2 SVGIG come from the germline V gene (reference sequence). CDR3 sequence reads: CAWSYGRAEAFF. As DNA, the CDR3 is TGTGCCTGGAGCTATGGCAGGGCTGAAGCTTTCTTT.

This clone was seen a single time. The V gene is TRBV5-8, the J gene TRBJ2-3, with 9 bases that match TRBD2. The length of the CDR3 is 15 residues. The germline gives CDR1 SGHTS, CDR2 YDEGEE. J lost 3 bases, V lost 3 bases, and 5 bases had no gene match. The CDR3 spells CASSSSSGGTDTQYF. For the CDR3, the DNA is TGTGCCAGCAGCTCTTCCAGCGGGGGGACAGATACGCAGTATTTT.

The CDR3 reads CASSGSYEQYF. In DNA, the CDR3 is TGCGCCAGCAGTGGTAGCTACGAGCAGTACTTC. The genes are TRBV10-2 and TRBJ2-7, with D unresolved. This CDR3 spans 11 amino acids. Trimming took off 4 bases at V and 3 bases at J, with 4 bases between the two ends. In germline, CDR1 is WSHSY, CDR2 SAAADI.

This chain links TRBV30 with TRBJ1-6; TRBD1 matches 8 bases. V trimming: 5 bases; J trimming: 6 bases; junction bases outside the gene matches: 9. The CDR3 contains 15 residues. The germline V gene encodes CDR1 GTSNPN and CDR2 SVGIG (reference sequence). The CDR3 here is CAWVDRATFNSPLHF. CDR3 coding DNA: TGTGCCTGGGTGGACAGGGCAACCTTTAATTCACCCCTCCACTTT. Looking up the rest from reference TRBV30 and TRBJ1-6 gives the full variable domain: SQTIHQWPATLVQPVGSPLSLECTVEGTSNPNLYWYRQAAGRGLQLLFYSVGIGQISSEVPQNLSASRPQDRQFILSSKKLLLSDSGFYLCAWVDRATFNSPLHFGNGTRLTVT.